This record covers a single T cell receptor (beta chain). This clonotype was observed a few times. Its specific antigen is unknown. It has no much larger one-base neighbor in the sample; base qualities were not kept. These data come from a study of T-cell memory formation after mild COVID-19 (dated by TCRdb to the early 2020s). About the full investigation: TCR sequence clusters from the two donors were found to be largely donor specific. Two young, previously healthy adult volunteers made up the cohort, one male and one female. In a couple of donors, T-cell clones that expanded and contracted after mild COVID-19 were followed by sequencing TCRalpha and TCRbeta repertoires longitudinally.

CDR1 and CDR2, per the germline V gene, are SGHTA and FQGNSA. The CDR3 measures 14 amino acids from cysteine to phenylalanine. The CDR3 DNA has 42 bases and is translated from base 1. V is shortened by 1 base, J by 5 bases, and the region joining them spans 11 bases. Sequencing relied on an Illumina NovaSeq 6000. Using 5'RACE with constant-segment primers, TCRalpha and TCRbeta cDNA libraries were constructed, with sample barcodes and unique molecular identifiers added in the process. Trizol reagent was used to extract RNA from every sample. Libraries were amplified in two PCR steps, with a second sample barcode and Illumina TruSeq adapters added in the second step. Sequencing of libraries was performed on an Illumina NovaSeq with 2 x 150 bp paired-end reads. On the study's bioinformatics: With migec v1.2.7, reads were demultiplexed and then collapsed into UMI-guided consensus sequences. Using mixcr v2.1.11, the UMI consensuses were aligned to TRA and TRB V and J templates and assembled into clonotypes. A clonotype was counted as expanded or contracted only when both edgeR and NoisET called the clonotype significant, with the noise models trained on biological replicates. For edgeR calls, the thresholds were a false discovery rate-adjusted p below 0.01 and a log2 fold-change of 1. As an exploratory analysis of dynamics, max-normalized trajectories of the 1000 most abundant clonotypes were examined with PCA combined with hierarchical clustering. Separately sequenced CD4+ and CD8+ repertoires were used to assign the CD4 or CD8 phenotype of responding clones. The raw public data were reprocessed by TCRdb itself: fastp quality trimming at Q25, MiXCR clonotype calling, in-frame beta chains only. Duplicate CDR3 protein sequences are folded into a single record with the most common DNA and genes. It is TCRdb's table, rather than the study itself, that gives the V and J calls and clone size. The sample records around 300,000 distinct CDR3 sequences, about an eighth of which are singletons. 22% of the sample is held by the ten biggest clonotypes.

Study-wide conclusions, independent of this receptor: Clones that contracted from day 15 to 85 showed balanced CD4/CD8 phenotypes, whereas a second wave of clones that expanded from day 15 to 37 leaned towards CD4+. Some responding clones were detected in pre-infection memory, which suggested that pre-existing cross-reactive memory T cells had joined the SARS-CoV-2 response. Contracting CD4+ clones turned up mainly in the CM and EM memory subsets, whereas EMRA was where CD8+ clones were enriched. SARS-CoV-2 specificity of the second-wave clones peaking on day 37 was not confirmed. The study included only a couple of mild cases, and larger cohorts that include severe cases with pre-infection samples were judged to be necessary.

Ficoll-Paque density gradient centrifugation was the method used to isolate PBMCs. The chain is encoded by TRBV7-2 joined to TRBJ2-5; matching of 5 bases hints at TRBD2 as the D gene. The TCR originated in a young man who had mild COVID-19 (a few samples of this study predate the infection). The sample titles of this study are shuffled in the database, so cell type and time point are left out; the donor was told from shared clones. The sample comprised PBMCs or a T cell subset sorted from them (not recorded which). The bases are TGTGCCAGCAGCTTAGTCTGGGCGGGCGAGACCCAGTACTTC. Its protein is CASSLVWAGETQYF.